The 3 T cell receptor beta chains presented below share a single source sample, sequenced in a study of T cell clones after liver transplantation. This table comes from immunoSEQ multiplex PCR, and its TCRdb copy is limited to in-frame clones, with some not included. In the table there are more than 70,000 clones, less than 90% of which are singletons. Sequencing was performed on CD4+ T cells from blood, taken at the 22-month timepoint. Source of these receptors: a human patient who received a liver transplant. Some T cells may have come from the graft donor.

The CDR3: CASSFGTGGVGGEQYF. The CDR3 bases are TGTGCCAGCAGCTTTGGGACTGGAGGGGTCGGGGGCGAGCAGTACTTC. The chain uses TRBV5-4 and TRBJ2-7; D is possibly TRBD2 (6 bases). The germline V gene encodes CDR1 SGHNT and CDR2 YYREEE (reference sequence). V dropped 2 bases and J dropped 6 bases, with 21 bases sitting between them. The CDR3 is 16 amino acids.

The chain recombines TRBV18 with TRBJ2-7; D possibly corresponds to TRBD1 (6 bases). CDR1 KGHSH and CDR2 LQKENI come from the germline V gene. The CDR3 is 16 residues long. Between the trimmed V and J ends, which lost 0 bases and 0 bases, there was a span of 12 bases. CDR3 residues: CASSPPMQGHSYEQYF. The CDR3 DNA follows: TGTGCCAGCTCACCACCGATGCAGGGGCACTCCTACGAGCAGTACTTC. Full variable domain (remainder filled in from reference TRBV18 and TRBJ2-7): NAGVMQNPRHLVRRRGQEARLRCSPMKGHSHVYWYRQLPEEGLKFMVYLQKENIIDESGMPKERFSAEFPKEGPSILRIQQVVRGDSAAYFCASSPPMQGHSYEQYFGPGTRLTVT.

V usage is TRBV6-6 and J usage is TRBJ2-5; no clear D gene. The CDR3 is 15 amino acids. Germline-derived CDR1 and CDR2 are MNHNY and SVGAGI (reference sequence). With 5 bases removed from V and 1 base from J, the gap between germline ends came to 14 bases. The CDR3 sequence is CASSIPLLGQETQYF. DNA of the CDR3: TGTGCCAGCAGTATCCCTTTGTTGGGCCAAGAGACCCAGTACTTC.